The next 8 T cell receptor beta chains were all read from a single sample in a study of blood T cells in healthy people across ages (dated by TCRdb to the mid-2010s). The protocol used for the library was 5' RACE. Sequencing relied on an Illumina HiSeq 2500. A second PCR of roughly 6 to 12 cycles was run with a J-beta primer mix and a sample-barcoded 5' primer. TCRdb passed the public sequencing reads through fastp at Q25 and MiXCR, retaining productive beta sequences. Rows are combined by CDR3 protein, so each entry shows the most common genes and DNA. Counted in this sample were over 700,000 distinct CDR3 sequences; around 25% of them appeared once. The ten largest clones capture more than 7.5% of the sample. The same data also contributed to another study, on T cells of mothers and their children.

The sample taken for sequencing was blood. The origin of the receptors is a boy aged 5-17 years in good health.

This clonotype was seen a handful of times. The CDR3: CASSLVSGGVEAFF. The CDR3 DNA follows: TGCGCCAGCAGCTTGGTCTCGGGTGGTGTTGAAGCTTTCTTT. The chain combines TRBV5-1 with TRBJ1-1; no clear D gene. Germline loops: CDR1 SGHRS, CDR2 YFSETQ. The CDR3 spans 14 residues. Trimming pared 0 bases from V and 7 bases from J, leaving 13 bases between.

The sample holds one count of this clonotype. V usage is TRBV6-5 and J usage is TRBJ2-1; D is unclear. CDR3 length: 15 residues. CDR1 MNHEY and CDR2 SVGAGI come from the germline V gene. The ends were cut back, 0 bases at V and 7 bases at J, with 13 bases in the middle. CDR3 protein: CASSYSYVKANEQFF. CDR3 nucleotide sequence: TGTGCCAGCAGTTACTCCTACGTCAAGGCTAATGAGCAGTTCTTC.

V and J are TRBV7-2 and TRBJ2-1; the match to TRBD2 covers 8 bases. The J call may not be correct, given that the DNA end is closer to TRBJ2-5. Germline V gene data show CDR1 as SGHTA and CDR2 as FQGNSA. The CDR3 contains 16 residues. The CDR3 is CASSRLNGGDLETQYF. In DNA, the CDR3 is TGTGCCAGCAGCAGACTCAACGGGGGGGACTTGGAGACCCAGTACTTC.

The genes are TRBV4-1 and TRBJ1-4, with D unclear. The germline gives CDR1 MGHRA, CDR2 YSYEKL. The CDR3 loop spans 16 amino acids. Trimming removed 5 bases from V and 8 bases from J, with 21 bases in between. The CDR3: CASSESLSDMWEKLFF. The CDR3, as DNA: TGCGCCAGCAGCGAATCTCTATCTGACATGTGGGAAAAACTGTTTTTT.

The rearrangement joins TRBV15 to TRBJ2-5, with 9 bases that match TRBD2. The CDR3 has 15 amino acids. V was pared by 5 bases and J by 4 bases, with 8 bases of the junction left unmatched. Germline V gene data show CDR1 as LNHNV and CDR2 as YYDKDF (reference sequence). The DNA of the CDR3 is TGTGCCACCAGCGGGGGAGCGGGGGGCGTAGAGACCCAGTACTTC. Amino acids: CATSGGAGGVETQYF.

This clonotype was found once. One junction end disagrees with the germline gene, perhaps due to a read error. This chain uses TRBV6-6 with TRBJ2-4; D not certain. CDR3 size: 16 residues. CDR1 and CDR2 (germline): MNHNY, SVGAGI (reference sequence). CDR3 protein: CASSHSSFPAKDIQYF. The CDR3 coding sequence is TGTGCCAGCAGTCACTCGTCGTTTCCGGCGAAGGACATTCAGTACTTC.

This rearrangement joins TRBV5-1 to TRBJ2-3, with 8 positions matching TRBD1. The CDR3 spans 16 residues. Trimming removed 2 bases from V and 1 base from J; junction bases left unmatched: 6. Germline CDR1 and CDR2: SGHRS and YFSETQ. CDR3 amino acids: CASSLLRGQGTDTQYF. The CDR3 bases are TGCGCCAGCAGCTTACTAAGGGGACAGGGCACAGATACGCAGTATTTT.

This clonotype was observed a handful of times. One end of the junction is discordant with germline, which a read error may explain. The rearrangement links TRBV14 to TRBJ2-7; tentatively, D is TRBD2 (6 bases). Germline V gene lookup returns CDR1 SGHDN and CDR2 FVKESK. The CDR3 is 12 amino acids. For the CDR3, the DNA is TGTGCCAGCAGCCAGGTGACGGGACTCCTTTTCTTC. It specifies CASSQVTGLLFF.